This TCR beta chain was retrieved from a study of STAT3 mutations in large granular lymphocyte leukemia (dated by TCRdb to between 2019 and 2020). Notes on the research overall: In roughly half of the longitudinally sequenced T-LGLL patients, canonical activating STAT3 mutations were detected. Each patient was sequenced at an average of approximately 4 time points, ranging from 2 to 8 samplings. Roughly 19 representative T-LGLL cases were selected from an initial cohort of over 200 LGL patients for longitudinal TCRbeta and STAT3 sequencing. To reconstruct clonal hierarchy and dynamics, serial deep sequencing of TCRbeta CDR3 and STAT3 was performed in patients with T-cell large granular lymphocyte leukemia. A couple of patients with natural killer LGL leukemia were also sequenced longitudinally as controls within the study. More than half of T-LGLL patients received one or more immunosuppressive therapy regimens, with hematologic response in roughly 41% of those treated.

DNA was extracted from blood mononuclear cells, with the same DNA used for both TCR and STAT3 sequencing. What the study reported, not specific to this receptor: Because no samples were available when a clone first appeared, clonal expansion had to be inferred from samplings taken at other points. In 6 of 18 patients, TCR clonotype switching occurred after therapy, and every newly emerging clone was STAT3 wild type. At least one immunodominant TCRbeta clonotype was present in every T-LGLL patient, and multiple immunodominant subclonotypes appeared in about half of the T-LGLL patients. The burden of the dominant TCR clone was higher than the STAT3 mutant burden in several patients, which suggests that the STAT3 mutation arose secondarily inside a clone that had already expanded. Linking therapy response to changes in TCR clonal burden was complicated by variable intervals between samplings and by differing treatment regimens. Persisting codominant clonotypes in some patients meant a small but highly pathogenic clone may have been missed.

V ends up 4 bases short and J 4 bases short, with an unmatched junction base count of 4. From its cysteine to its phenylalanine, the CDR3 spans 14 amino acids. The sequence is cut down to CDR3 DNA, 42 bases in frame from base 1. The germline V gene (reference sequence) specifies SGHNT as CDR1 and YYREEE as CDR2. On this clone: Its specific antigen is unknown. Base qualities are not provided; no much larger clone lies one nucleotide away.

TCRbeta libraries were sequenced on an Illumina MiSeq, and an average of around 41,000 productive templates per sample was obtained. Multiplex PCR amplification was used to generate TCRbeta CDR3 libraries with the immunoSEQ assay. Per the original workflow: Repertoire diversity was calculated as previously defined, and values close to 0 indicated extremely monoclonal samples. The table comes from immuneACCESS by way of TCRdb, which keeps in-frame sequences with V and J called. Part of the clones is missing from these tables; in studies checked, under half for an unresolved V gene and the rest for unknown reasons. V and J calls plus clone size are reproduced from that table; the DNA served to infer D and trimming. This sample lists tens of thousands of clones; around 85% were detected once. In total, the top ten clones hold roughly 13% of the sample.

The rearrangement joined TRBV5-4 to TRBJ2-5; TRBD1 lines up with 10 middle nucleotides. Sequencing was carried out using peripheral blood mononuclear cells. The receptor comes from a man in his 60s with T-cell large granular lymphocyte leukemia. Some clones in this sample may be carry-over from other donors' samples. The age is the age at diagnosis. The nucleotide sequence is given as TGTGCCAGCAGCCCAGGACAGGGGGGAGAGACCCAGTACTTC. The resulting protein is CASSPGQGGETQYF.